This entry concerns a single T cell receptor beta chain. What it recognizes is unknown. This record belongs to a study of beta chain features in type 1 diabetes. What was sequenced were expressed TCRB transcripts, since all of the isolated RNA had been reverse transcribed. Using immunoSEQ multiplex PCR, the repertoire was profiled, and TCRdb retains in-frame clones only, with some absent. The sample has 600,000 to 650,000 clones, 15% to 18% seen once. Broader study findings: Cells with high TCR expression could be over-represented by cDNA sequencing. TCRB rearrangement may or may not be influenced by HLA type; here this remained unresolved. Shorter TCRB CDR3s, moderately but significantly so, were found in Type 1 diabetes patients in all four CD4+ subsets.

The CDR3 runs 13 residues. Germline CDR1 and CDR2: SGHTA and FQGNSA. V was trimmed by 2 bases and J by 1 base, leaving 5 bases between them. The chain employs TRBV7-2 and TRBJ1-1, with D unclear. This TCR derives from a man aged 18 to 29 in good health. The sample consisted of naive CD4+ T cells from blood. CDR3 loop: CASSLRRNTEAFF. Written as DNA, the CDR3 is TGTGCCAGCAGCTTAAGGAGGAACACTGAAGCTTTCTTT.